Sequencing of this T cell receptor (beta chain) was carried out in a study of T cell changes during pregnancy in multiple sclerosis. TCRdb's copy holds only in-frame clones and misses some; the assay was immunoSEQ multiplex PCR. The sample yields tens of thousands of clones, 85% to 95% seen once. V dropped 1 base and J dropped 4 bases, with 12 bases sitting between them. Germline values: CDR1 SNHLY, CDR2 FYNNEI. This CDR3 spans 15 amino acids. Sequencing was performed on CD4+ T cells from peripheral blood mononuclear cells, taken in the third trimester of pregnancy. This rearrangement joins TRBV2 to TRBJ2-3; possible D gene TRBD1, 6 bases. This receptor was taken from a female donor with multiple sclerosis, enrolled in a pregnancy study. The CDR3 sequence is CASSEVNRAADTQYF. The CDR3 DNA follows: TGTGCCAGCAGTGAAGTGAACAGGGCGGCAGATACGCAGTATTTT. The full variable domain, completed using reference TRBV2 and TRBJ2-3, is EPEVTQTPSHQVTQMGQEVILRCVPISNHLYFYWYRQILGQKVEFLVSFYNNEISEKSEIFDDQFSVERPDGSNFTLKIRSTKLEDSAMYFCASSEVNRAADTQYFGPGTRLTVL.